This T cell receptor (beta chain) was sequenced in a study of T-cell memory formation after mild COVID-19. Across the study: Among the donors, TCR clusters were largely specific to each donor. General study points: SARS-CoV-2 specificity was not confirmed for second-wave clones peaking on day 37.

The CDR3 has 15 residues. V shed 0 bases and J shed 4 bases, with 12 bases lying between them. Germline V gene sequence: CDR1 SEHNR, CDR2 FQNEAQ (reference sequence). It was 5'RACE with constant-segment primers that produced the TCR alpha and TCR beta cDNA libraries, which carried sample barcodes and UMIs. TCRdb reanalysed the 5' RACE reads using MiXCR and keeps one entry per CDR3 protein. The repertoire consists of 150,000 to 200,000 distinct CDR3 sequences, with 14% occurring once and the leading ten covering 11% to 15%. With regard to this clonotype: Its specificity is not known.

Sequencing was done on a sample of PBMCs or a T cell subset sorted from them (not recorded which). The origin of this receptor is an adult woman who had mild COVID-19 (a few samples of this study predate the infection). Cell type and time point are not known. The V and J genes are TRBV7-9 and TRBJ1-2; no clear D gene. The CDR3 bases are TGTGCCAGCAGCTTAGCGGCGGAGAGAACCTATGGCTACACCTTC. Its protein product is CASSLAAERTYGYTF.